A single sample is the source of the 27 T cell receptor beta chains below, sequenced in a study of PD-L1 blockade in urothelial cancer. Time point here: pretreatment peripheral blood. The protocol was immunoSEQ multiplex PCR, while the TCRdb copy is restricted to in-frame clones and leaves out a portion. The sample lists roughly 50,000 clones; approximately 81% were seen once. This specimen consisted of PBMCs, obtained around atezolizumab (anti-PD-L1) treatment. The receptor source for this set is a man between 65 and 79 years old with urothelial cancer.

This rearrangement joins TRBV28 to TRBJ1-4, with 7 bases identical to TRBD1. The germline V gene encodes CDR1 MDHEN and CDR2 SYDVKM. J was trimmed by 3 bases and V by 5 bases; bases with no gene match: 6. CDR3 length: 15 amino acids. The CDR3 DNA sequence: TGTGCCAGCAGTCTCCCAGGGGGTTCTAATGAAAAACTGTTTTTT. It encodes CASSLPGGSNEKLFF.

This sequence joins TRBV15 and TRBJ2-1, with TRBD1 matching 7 bases. CDR3 size: 15 residues. The J segment lost 0 bases and the V segment lost 3 bases, leaving 2 bases of the junction unmatched. Germline CDR1 LNHNV, CDR2 YYDKDF (reference sequence). This chain's CDR3 is CATSRDRSSYNEQFF. The CDR3 nucleotides are TGTGCCACCAGCAGGGACAGGAGCTCCTACAATGAGCAGTTCTTC.

The chain joins TRBV19 to TRBJ1-1, with a weak D call TRBD1 (6 bases). Trimming stripped 5 bases from V and 0 bases from J, with 13 bases between. Germline loops: CDR1 LNHDA, CDR2 SQIVND (reference sequence). The CDR3 is made up of 15 amino acids. This CDR3 reads CASSQRDNMNTEAFF. CDR3 in DNA: TGTGCCAGTAGTCAGAGGGACAACATGAACACTGAAGCTTTCTTT.

The chain couples TRBV9 to TRBJ2-3; 8 bases are a match to TRBD2. This CDR3 region has 16 residues. Germline loops: CDR1 SGDLS, CDR2 YYNGEE. V lost 2 bases and J lost 1; bases outside the gene matches: 6. In DNA, the CDR3 is TGTGCCAGCAGCGTCGGGGGGGCCGGGGGCACAGATACGCAGTATTTT. It encodes CASSVGGAGGTDTQYF.

This clone was counted between two and nine times. The chain is built from TRBV5-1 and TRBJ2-5; TRBD2 might be the D (5 bases). This CDR3 is 15 amino acids long. CDR1 is SGHRS and CDR2 is YFSETQ in the germline V gene. V gave up 0 bases and J gave up 9 bases, with 18 bases separating them. Here the CDR3 DNA reads TGCGCCAGCAGCTTGGAGGCCCATAGCGCATCGGCCCAGTACTTC. It is translated as CASSLEAHSASAQYF.

J is TRBJ1-2 and V is TRBV5-6; no clear D. This CDR3 is 12 amino acids long. The germline gives CDR1 SGHDT, CDR2 YYEEEE. V was shortened by 2 bases and J by 11 bases, with 13 bases between the two germline ends. Here the CDR3 reads CASSLSSASYTF. CDR3 sequence (DNA): TGTGCCAGCAGCTTAAGCTCAGCGTCGTACACCTTC.

In its sample, this clone was seen once. This chain joins TRBV7-2 and TRBJ2-2; possibly TRBD1 for D (5 bases). Germline V gives CDR1 SGHTA, CDR2 FQGNSA. V dropped 2 bases and J dropped 4 bases, with 14 bases sitting between them. CDR3 length equals 16 residues. The CDR3 sequence: CASSLRQIGSTGELFF. The CDR3, as DNA: TGTGCCAGCAGCTTACGACAGATAGGTTCCACCGGGGAGCTGTTTTTT.

The rearrangement joins TRBV7-2 to TRBJ2-2, with 12 bases identical to TRBD2. V was pared by 0 bases and J by 4 bases, with 3 bases of the junction left unmatched. The CDR3 has 17 amino acids. The germline CDR1 and CDR2 sequences are SGHTA and FQGNSA. CDR3 DNA: TGTGCCAGCAGCTTAGCCCGGGGACTAGCGGGCACCGGGGAGCTGTTTTTT. It translates to CASSLARGLAGTGELFF.

The chain joins TRBV28 to TRBJ1-2, with 9 bases lining up with TRBD1. The V and J ends lost 8 bases and 4 bases, in that order; junction bases with no gene match: 11. The CDR3 loop spans 15 amino acids. Germline CDR1 is MDHEN and CDR2 is SYDVKM. The CDR3 DNA follows: TGTGCCAGCGTCCTATCACAGGGGGCAGGCTATGGCTACACCTTC. It encodes CASVLSQGAGYGYTF.

Only a few counts were recorded for this clone. CDR3 coding DNA: TGTGCCAGCAGTTACTCCTTGGACAGCTCCTACGAGCAGTACTTC. Translation: CASSYSLDSSYEQYF. V is TRBV6-5 and J is TRBJ2-7; a weak D match, TRBD1 (6 bases). Germline V gene lookup returns CDR1 MNHEY and CDR2 SVGAGI. V lost 0 bases to trimming and J lost 0 bases, with 9 bases between them. CDR3 length: 15 residues.

The CDR3 DNA is TGTGCCAGCACCCGCCGCCAGGGAGGGCCCGGGGAGCTGTTTTTT. Translation gives CASTRRQGGPGELFF. The chain is built from TRBV7-2 and TRBJ2-2; 7 bases line up with TRBD2. The junction had 11 bases not matched to a gene; V was cut back by 7 bases and J by 6 bases. The length of the CDR3 is 15 residues. Germline loops: CDR1 SGHTA, CDR2 FQGNSA.

V usage is TRBV7-9 and J usage is TRBJ1-3, with 8 bases matching TRBD1. Germline V gene data show CDR1 as SEHNR and CDR2 as FQNEAQ (reference sequence). Losses at the gene ends were 2 bases for V and 8 bases for J; bases not matched to a gene: 8. The CDR3 totals 15 residues. The CDR3 region has the DNA TGTGCCAGCAGCTTAAGTATGACAGGGGCAGACACCATATATTTT. Translated: CASSLSMTGADTIYF.

CDR3 protein: CASTTPTGYYEQYF. The CDR3 DNA reads TGTGCCAGCACAACCCCGACAGGGTACTACGAGCAGTACTTC. This sequence joins TRBV6-1 and TRBJ2-7, with TRBD1 identical over 7 bases. V was clipped by 7 bases and J by 3 bases; unmatched bases: 9. Per the germline V gene, CDR1 is MNHNS and CDR2 is SASEGT. This CDR3 is built from 14 residues.

This clone has a handful of counts. The chain carries TRBV6-4 and TRBJ2-2; 14 bases are shared with TRBD2. Germline V gene lookup returns CDR1 MRHNA and CDR2 SNTAGT. There are 16 residues in the CDR3. The J segment lost 4 bases and the V segment lost 6 bases, leaving 4 bases of the junction unmatched. CDR3 region: CASRTTSGGVTGELFF. For the CDR3, the DNA is TGTGCCAGCAGGACGACTAGCGGGGGGGTCACCGGGGAGCTGTTTTTT.

This sequence joins TRBV6-1 and TRBJ1-1; no reliable D call. V lost 6 bases and J lost 1, with 9 bases in between. The CDR3 sequence is 13 residues long. Germline assignment: CDR1 MNHNS and CDR2 SASEGT. The CDR3 sequence: CASRGSSNTEAFF. CDR3 bases: TGTGCCAGCAGAGGGAGCTCGAACACTGAAGCTTTCTTT.

CDR3 bases: TGCGCCAGCAGCTTAGAGACATTTTACAATGAGCAGTTCTTC. Translation gives CASSLETFYNEQFF. V usage is TRBV5-1 and J usage is TRBJ2-1; no clear D. Trimming took off 2 bases at V and 4 bases at J, with 10 bases between the two ends. Germline V CDR1 and CDR2: SGHRS, YFSETQ. The CDR3 has 14 amino acids.

The V gene is TRBV19, the J gene TRBJ1-5, with 7 bases lining up with TRBD1. V lost 8 bases to trimming and J lost 7 bases; unmatched junction nucleotides: 8. This CDR3 is 13 amino acids long. The germline V gene has CDR1 LNHDA and CDR2 SQIVND (reference sequence). The CDR3 loop is CASLGTVGQPQHF. The CDR3 DNA reads as TGTGCCAGTCTAGGGACAGTAGGACAGCCCCAGCATTTT.

The rearrangement joins TRBV12-5 to TRBJ2-5, with no clear D. Trimming stripped 6 bases from V and 1 base from J, with 6 bases between. Per the germline V gene, CDR1 is LGHNT and CDR2 is FRNRAP. The CDR3 covers 12 residues. The CDR3 spells CASGSPQETQYF. Written as DNA, the CDR3 is TGTGCTAGTGGCAGTCCCCAAGAGACCCAGTACTTC.

This clone was counted only a few times. The V and J genes are TRBV9 and TRBJ1-4; tentative D call: TRBD1 (5 bases). The germline V gene encodes CDR1 SGDLS and CDR2 YYNGEE. This CDR3 has 15 amino acids. Trimming took off 3 bases at V and 8 bases at J, with 17 bases between the two ends. This CDR3 reads CASSASGGMGEKLFF. CDR3 DNA sequence: TGTGCCAGCAGCGCATCCGGGGGGATGGGGGAAAAACTGTTTTTT.

The J gene is TRBJ2-3, the V gene TRBV2; 12 bases align to TRBD2. Germline-derived CDR1 and CDR2 are SNHLY and FYNNEI. CDR3 size: 18 residues. V gave up 6 bases and J gave up 2 bases; unmatched junction bases: 12. CDR3 protein: CASSLPTSGGTYTDTQYF. The DNA of the CDR3 is TGTGCCAGCAGCCTCCCCACTAGCGGGGGGACCTACACAGATACGCAGTATTTT.

The V gene is TRBV19, the J gene TRBJ1-2; 7 bases match TRBD1. The CDR3 consists of 13 residues. Germline V gene lookup returns CDR1 LNHDA and CDR2 SQIVND (reference sequence). V lost 3 bases, J lost 8 bases, and 6 bases stayed unmatched. In nucleotides, the CDR3 is TGTGCCAGTAGTATTGACAGGGATAACGGCTACACCTTC. Translating gives CASSIDRDNGYTF.

This clone was found a few times. J is TRBJ1-5 and V is TRBV12-5; D is ambiguous. Germline CDR1 is LGHNT and CDR2 is FRNRAP. The CDR3 is made up of 14 amino acids. Deletions cut 5 bases from V and 3 bases from J, with 11 bases between. In DNA form, the CDR3 reads TGTGCTAGTGGTACCCAGGTTTACAATCAGCCCCAGCATTTT. It translates to CASGTQVYNQPQHF.

This clone was recorded once. The gene calls are TRBV6-5 and TRBJ2-1, with D possibly being TRBD1 (6 bases). Germline V gives CDR1 MNHEY, CDR2 SVGAGI. The CDR3 is 12 amino acids. Trimming cost V 11 bases and J 6 bases, with 14 bases left between them. The CDR3 DNA reads TGTGCCTACGGCAGGGGACCCAATGAGCAGTTCTTC. Amino acids: CAYGRGPNEQFF.

This chain joins TRBV4-3 and TRBJ1-2; unclear D gene. Germline CDR1 reads LGHNA; CDR2 reads YSLEER. The CDR3 spans 14 residues. Trimming pared 2 bases from V and 5 bases from J, leaving 12 bases between. CDR3: CASSQHLASYGYTF. The CDR3 region has the DNA TGCGCCAGCAGCCAACACCTGGCCTCGTATGGCTACACCTTC.

V gene TRBV5-8 combines with J gene TRBJ1-2; unclear D gene. Looked up from germline, CDR1 is SGHTS and CDR2 is YDEGEE. The CDR3 runs 14 residues. V gave up 1 base and J gave up 1 base, with 8 bases separating them. CDR3 sequence (DNA): TGTGCCAGCAGCTTGCCTAATATTAACTATGGCTACACCTTC. It yields the protein CASSLPNINYGYTF.

The V call is TRBV7-9, the J call TRBJ2-7; a possible D gene is TRBD1 (5 bases). The germline gives CDR1 SEHNR, CDR2 FQNEAQ (reference sequence). V was shortened by 5 bases and J by 1 base, with 9 bases between the two germline ends. CDR3 length equals 13 residues. As DNA, the CDR3 is TGTGCCAGCAGCCCGACAGATTCCTACGAGCAGTACTTC. Amino acids: CASSPTDSYEQYF.

This sequence joins TRBV7-2 and TRBJ1-2, with a tentative D call TRBD1 (5 bases). The CDR3 runs to 18 residues. Trimming shortened V by 5 bases and J by 7 bases, and 29 bases separated the two germline ends. Germline CDR1 reads SGHTA; CDR2 reads FQGNSA. CDR3 DNA sequence: TGTGCCAGCAGCCCCTATCCGGGCCAGGGCGGTCGAATTGGTGGCTACACCTTC. It specifies CASSPYPGQGGRIGGYTF. Complete variable domain (other parts from reference TRBV7-2 and TRBJ1-2): GAGVSQSPSNKVTEKGKDVELRCDPISGHTALYWYRQSLGQGLEFLIYFQGNSAPDKSGLPSDRFSAERTGGSVSTLTIQRTQQEDSAVYLCASSPYPGQGGRIGGYTFGSGTRLTVV.